A single sample is the source of the 23 T cell receptor beta chains below, sequenced in a study of T cell responses to AZD1222 COVID-19 vaccine. This table comes from immunoSEQ multiplex PCR, and its TCRdb copy is limited to in-frame clones, with some not included. In the table there are tens of thousands of clones, about 89% of which are singletons. Sample: peripheral blood, taken 28 days after the second AZD1222 dose. These receptors were collected from an adult who received the AZD1222 COVID-19 vaccine.

V and J are TRBV3-1 (or the pseudogene TRBV3-2) and TRBJ2-1; D is uncertain. This CDR3 region has 13 residues. Germline V gives CDR1 LGHDT, CDR2 YNNKEL (reference sequence). Trimming removed 5 bases from V and 5 bases from J, with 10 bases in between. CDR3 sequence: CASSFTANNEQFF. The DNA of the CDR3 is TGTGCCAGCAGCTTTACGGCTAACAATGAGCAGTTCTTC.

The CDR3 DNA sequence: TGTGCCAGTAGTATGGACAGGGGGACCTACGAGCAGTACTTC. Its protein product is CASSMDRGTYEQYF. The V gene is TRBV19, the J gene TRBJ2-7, with 10 bases identical to TRBD1. The CDR3 covers 14 residues. V gave up 3 bases and J gave up 2 bases; unmatched junction bases: 1. CDR1 and CDR2 (germline): LNHDA, SQIVND (reference sequence).

This clone appeared once. Here the CDR3 DNA reads TGTGCCAGCAGCAAGACAGTGGGACTAGCGGGACTTACCTACGAGCAGTACTTC. As protein: CASSKTVGLAGLTYEQYF. The chain carries TRBV5-5 and TRBJ2-7; TRBD2 matches 13 bases. In germline, CDR1 is SGHKS, CDR2 YYEKEE (reference sequence). The CDR3 runs 18 residues. V trimming: 4 bases; J trimming: 2 bases; junction bases outside the gene matches: 12.

The J gene is TRBJ2-7, the V gene TRBV24-1, with D perhaps given as TRBD1 or TRBD2 (5 bases each). The V end lost 9 bases, the J end lost 3 bases, and 14 bases lay between the germline ends. CDR1 KGHDR and CDR2 SFDVKD come from the germline V gene. This CDR3 has 13 amino acids. CDR3 residues: CATGPGPYYEQYF. CDR3 nucleotide sequence: TGTGCCACCGGACCGGGACCCTACTACGAGCAGTACTTC.

DNA for the CDR3: TGTGCCAGCAGCTTATCGAGGGGTCTATCCTACGAGCAGTACTTC. This translates into CASSLSRGLSYEQYF. The chain has TRBV7-6 and TRBJ2-7; D may correspond to TRBD1 or TRBD2 (5 bases each). V was pared by 2 bases and J by 1 base, with 12 bases between. The V gene's germline CDR1 is SGHVS and CDR2 FNYEAQ. The length of the CDR3 is 15 residues.

The chain combines TRBV14 with TRBJ2-1, with TRBD2 identical over 8 bases. The CDR3 is 17 residues long. CDR1 and CDR2 from the germline V gene are SGHDN and FVKESK. V was pared by 1 base and J by 5 bases, with 10 bases of the junction left unmatched. CDR3: CASSQGILAGWNNEQFF. In DNA, the CDR3 is TGTGCCAGCAGCCAAGGGATCCTAGCGGGCTGGAACAATGAGCAGTTCTTC.

V usage is TRBV20-1 and J usage is TRBJ2-7; D not certain. Looked up from germline, CDR1 is DFQATT and CDR2 is SNEGSKA (reference sequence). CDR3 length equals 14 residues. V lost 3 bases to trimming and J lost 2 bases, with 14 bases between them. DNA of the CDR3: TGCAGTGCTAGTACGGCAGGTGGCCCCTACGAGCAGTACTTC. Translated, it gives CSASTAGGPYEQYF.

The V gene is TRBV25-1, the J gene TRBJ2-7; D is perhaps TRBD1 or TRBD2 (7 bases each). The V gene's germline CDR1 is MGHDK and CDR2 SYGVNS. V was clipped by 4 bases and J by 3 bases, with 10 bases between them. The CDR3 covers 13 residues. CDR3 amino acids: CASSAGGVYEQYF. Here the CDR3 DNA reads TGTGCCAGCAGTGCAGGGGGGGTCTACGAGCAGTACTTC.

The chain combines TRBV11-3 with TRBJ2-6; possible D gene TRBD1, 5 bases. The V end lost 2 bases, the J end lost 4 bases, and 9 bases lay between the germline ends. This CDR3 comprises 15 residues. Germline lookup yields CDR1 SGHNT and CDR2 YENEEA. The chain's CDR3 is CASSLQGSGANVLTF. The CDR3 nucleotides read TGTGCCAGCAGCTTACAGGGCTCCGGGGCCAACGTCCTGACTTTC.

This clone appeared a few times. The chain is built from TRBV7-8 and TRBJ2-2; D might be TRBD1 or TRBD2, each matching 6 bases. Germline CDR1 is SGHVS and CDR2 is FQNEAQ. Trimming pared 1 base from V and 4 bases from J, leaving 13 bases between. The CDR3 runs 16 residues. CDR3 DNA sequence: TGTGCCAGCAGCTTAGGGACAGCGGGCACCACCGGGGAGCTGTTTTTT. Its protein is CASSLGTAGTTGELFF.

V gene TRBV11-2 combines with J gene TRBJ2-7; no reliable D call. CDR3 length equals 12 residues. In germline, CDR1 is SGHAT, CDR2 FQNNGV. The V and J ends lost 3 bases and 5 bases respectively, with 8 bases between them. The CDR3 DNA is TGTGCCAGCAGCTTGATGACGGACGAGCAGTACTTC. It encodes CASSLMTDEQYF.

The chain uses TRBV7-2 and TRBJ1-5; no clear D gene. Germline V gives CDR1 SGHTA, CDR2 FQGNSA. The CDR3 contains 14 residues. V lost 2 bases, J lost 4 bases, and 9 bases lay in between. CDR3 amino acids: CASSLNPRNQPQHF. For the CDR3, the DNA is TGTGCCAGCAGCTTAAACCCGAGGAATCAGCCCCAGCATTTT.

This clone was picked up one time. The rearrangement joins TRBV19 to TRBJ2-3; D might be TRBD1 (6 bases). V dropped 6 bases and J dropped 2 bases, with 12 bases sitting between them. Germline values: CDR1 LNHDA, CDR2 SQIVND (reference sequence). This CDR3 contains 14 residues. As DNA, the CDR3 is TGTGCCAGTAGGCCAACAGGGTTCACAGATACGCAGTATTTT. This translates into CASRPTGFTDTQYF.

This chain connects TRBV7-9 to TRBJ1-2; D ambiguous. CDR1 is SEHNR, CDR2 FQNEAQ, per germline (reference sequence). With 0 bases removed from V and 4 bases from J, the gap between germline ends came to 15 bases. The CDR3 is made up of 16 amino acids. The CDR3 sequence: CASSLAKEGRPYGYTF. The CDR3 region has the DNA TGTGCCAGCAGCTTAGCGAAAGAAGGCAGGCCCTATGGCTACACCTTC.

The chain combines TRBV7-9 with TRBJ2-7, with a tentative D call TRBD1 (5 bases). The germline V gene encodes CDR1 SEHNR and CDR2 FQNEAQ (reference sequence). Deletions cut 5 bases from V and 0 bases from J, with 14 bases between. The length of the CDR3 is 15 residues. This CDR3 reads CASSATALSSYEQYF. As DNA, the CDR3 is TGTGCCAGCAGCGCGACAGCTTTAAGCTCCTACGAGCAGTACTTC.

The chain uses TRBV5-1 and TRBJ2-7, with a tentative D call TRBD1 (5 bases). Between the trimmed V and J ends, which lost 3 bases and 1 base, there was a span of 11 bases. Germline-derived CDR1 and CDR2 are SGHRS and YFSETQ. The CDR3 extends over 14 amino acids. This CDR3 is CASSSDSLSYEQYF. The CDR3 DNA sequence: TGCGCCAGCAGCTCAGACAGCCTTTCCTACGAGCAGTACTTC.

This chain links TRBV20-1 with TRBJ1-5; a possible D gene is TRBD1 (5 bases). Germline V CDR1 and CDR2: DFQATT, SNEGSKA (reference sequence). Trimming removed 3 bases at V and 1 base at J, with 10 bases between. CDR3 length: 14 residues. CDR3 coding DNA: TGCAGTGCTAGTGGGGACCAAAGCAATCAGCCCCAGCATTTT. Its protein product is CSASGDQSNQPQHF.

The chain employs TRBV29-1 and TRBJ2-1; D uncertain. The V gene lost 7 bases and the J gene lost 0 bases, with 16 bases spanning the gap. CDR1 SQVTM and CDR2 ANQGSEA come from the germline V gene. The CDR3 length is 15 residues. CDR3 in amino acids: CSAPTGFGSYNEQFF. In DNA form, the CDR3 reads TGCAGCGCCCCGACCGGATTTGGCTCCTACAATGAGCAGTTCTTC.

J is TRBJ2-3 and V is TRBV6-6; D perhaps matches TRBD2 (6 bases). Trimming removed 4 bases from V and 5 bases from J, with 19 bases in between. The V gene's germline CDR1 is MNHNY and CDR2 SVGAGI (reference sequence). The CDR3 loop spans 16 amino acids. DNA of the CDR3: TGTGCCAGCAGTTTTCACCCGGGAACAGCGGGAGATACGCAGTATTTT. It is translated as CASSFHPGTAGDTQYF.

In this sample, this clone turned up once. The chain carries TRBV7-2 and TRBJ2-1, with D perhaps matching TRBD1 or TRBD2 (6 bases each). V was shortened by 5 bases and J by 6 bases, with 14 bases between the two germline ends. Germline V gene lookup returns CDR1 SGHTA and CDR2 FQGNSA. The length of the CDR3 is 14 residues. This CDR3 is CASSGGLATNEQFF. The CDR3 nucleotides are TGTGCCAGCAGCGGGGGGCTAGCGACCAATGAGCAGTTCTTC.

The gene calls are TRBV18 and TRBJ2-7; D is unresolved. Germline CDR1 reads KGHSH; CDR2 reads LQKENI. The CDR3 runs to 14 residues. Deletions cut 3 bases from V and 0 bases from J, with 9 bases between. CDR3 in amino acids: CASSPAVNSYEQYF. The CDR3 nucleotides read TGTGCCAGCTCACCTGCGGTGAACTCCTACGAGCAGTACTTC.

The chain joins TRBV6-5 to TRBJ2-1; tentatively, D is TRBD1 (5 bases). The CDR3 totals 15 residues. The germline gives CDR1 MNHEY, CDR2 SVGAGI. V shed 2 bases and J shed 7 bases, with 15 bases lying between them. The CDR3 DNA sequence: TGTGCCAGCAGTTACCGGCAGGGCGTGGGGAATGAGCAGTTCTTC. Amino acids: CASSYRQGVGNEQFF.

This chain uses TRBV2 with TRBJ1-3; no reliable D call. The V gene lost 3 bases and the J gene lost 0 bases, with 12 bases spanning the gap. The V gene's germline CDR1 is SNHLY and CDR2 FYNNEI. The CDR3 has 16 residues. As DNA, the CDR3 is TGTGCCAGCAGTGAGAGTCCCCGGAGCTCTGGAAACACCATATATTTT. It is translated as CASSESPRSSGNTIYF.